This T cell receptor beta chain was observed in a study of blood T cell repertoires in COVID-19. The CDR3 is 14 amino acids. Trimming stripped 7 bases from V and 6 bases from J, with 19 bases between. Germline V gene lookup returns CDR1 MNHNY and CDR2 SVGAGI (reference sequence). Sequencing was performed with immunoSEQ multiplex PCR; in TCRdb, only in-frame clones are kept and a portion is missing. The sample carries roughly 130,000 clones, about 87% recorded once. This sequence was found in a human donor with COVID-19, enrolled during active disease. The donor label of this sample is uncertain. What was sequenced was peripheral blood. V is TRBV6-6 and J is TRBJ2-7; tentative D call: TRBD1 (5 bases). Here the CDR3 DNA reads TGTGCCAGCACCTACGGAGACAGCCCCTCCGAGCAGTACTTC. This sequence encodes CASTYGDSPSEQYF.